Following are 3 T cell receptor beta chains from one sample sequenced in a study of blood T cell repertoires in COVID-19. Some clones are missing from TCRdb's copy, which holds only in-frame ones; the method was immunoSEQ multiplex PCR. The profile shows roughly 150,000 clones, roughly 90% of them singletons. The sequencing sample was made of peripheral blood. Every receptor here comes from a man aged 60-69 years with acute or convalescent COVID-19.

This chain joins TRBV4-3 and TRBJ1-1, with 10 bases fitting TRBD1. The CDR3 has 14 amino acids. The germline gives CDR1 LGHNA, CDR2 YSLEER. The trim removed 3 bases at V and 4 bases at J, leaving 2 bases unmatched. CDR3 sequence (DNA): TGCGCCAGCAGCCAGACAGGGGGCTTCACTGAAGCTTTCTTT. This codes for CASSQTGGFTEAFF.

V gene TRBV5-1 combines with J gene TRBJ1-1, with D perhaps TRBD1 (5 bases). Germline CDR1 reads SGHRS; CDR2 reads YFSETQ. V lost 9 bases and J 7 bases, leaving 13 bases between the germline ends. The CDR3 loop spans 11 amino acids. CDR3 protein: CATTLGLEAFF. The CDR3 DNA follows: TGCGCCACCACCCTGGGACTTGAAGCTTTCTTT.

This chain uses TRBV24-1 with TRBJ2-1; TRBD2 aligns across 9 bases. V was pared by 5 bases and J by 12 bases, with 13 bases of the junction left unmatched. The CDR3 has 15 amino acids. Germline V CDR1 and CDR2: KGHDR, SFDVKD. The CDR3 reads CATSVSGGSTMRQFF. CDR3 in DNA: TGTGCCACCAGTGTGAGCGGGGGGTCTACAATGAGGCAGTTCTTC.